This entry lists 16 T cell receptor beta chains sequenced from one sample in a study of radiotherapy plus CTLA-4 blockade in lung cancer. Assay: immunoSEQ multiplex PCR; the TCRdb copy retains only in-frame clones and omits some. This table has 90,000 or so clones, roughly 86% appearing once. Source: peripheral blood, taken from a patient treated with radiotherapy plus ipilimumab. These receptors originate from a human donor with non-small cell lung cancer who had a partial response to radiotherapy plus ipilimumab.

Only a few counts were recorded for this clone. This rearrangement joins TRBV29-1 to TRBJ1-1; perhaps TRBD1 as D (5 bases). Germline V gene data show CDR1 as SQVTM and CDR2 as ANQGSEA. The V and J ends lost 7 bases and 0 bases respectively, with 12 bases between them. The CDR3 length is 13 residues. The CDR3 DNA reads TGCAGCGCCAAGACGGACATGAACACTGAAGCTTTCTTT. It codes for CSAKTDMNTEAFF.

The CDR3 loop reads CASRSAATENTGELFF. The CDR3 DNA sequence: TGTGCCAGCAGATCTGCCGCGACAGAGAACACCGGGGAGCTGTTTTTT. The V and J genes are TRBV5-4 and TRBJ2-2; weak D call: TRBD1 (5 bases). The germline V and J ends were trimmed by 5 bases and 1 base, with 15 bases remaining between them. This CDR3 comprises 16 residues. Germline CDR1 and CDR2: SGHNT and YYREEE (reference sequence).

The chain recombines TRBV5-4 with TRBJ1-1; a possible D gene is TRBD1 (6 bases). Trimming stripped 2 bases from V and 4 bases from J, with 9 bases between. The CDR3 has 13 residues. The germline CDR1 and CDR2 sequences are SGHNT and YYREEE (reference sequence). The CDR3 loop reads CASSFTQGTEAFF. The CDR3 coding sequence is TGTGCCAGCAGCTTTACACAGGGCACTGAAGCTTTCTTT. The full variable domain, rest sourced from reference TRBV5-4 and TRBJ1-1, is ETGVTQSPTHLIKTRGQQVTLRCSSQSGHNTVSWYQQALGQGPQFIFQYYREEENGRGNFPPRFSGLQFPNYSSELNVNALELDDSALYLCASSFTQGTEAFFGQGTRLTVV.

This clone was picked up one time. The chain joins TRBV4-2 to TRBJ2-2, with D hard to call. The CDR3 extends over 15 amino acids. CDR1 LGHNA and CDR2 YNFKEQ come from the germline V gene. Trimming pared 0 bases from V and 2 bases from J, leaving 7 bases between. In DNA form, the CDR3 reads TGTGCCAGCAGCCAAGATCCCCTCAACACCGGGGAGCTGTTTTTT. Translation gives CASSQDPLNTGELFF.

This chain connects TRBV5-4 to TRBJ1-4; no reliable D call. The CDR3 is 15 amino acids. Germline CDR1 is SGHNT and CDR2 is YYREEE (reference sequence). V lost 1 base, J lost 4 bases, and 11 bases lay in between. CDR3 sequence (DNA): TGTGCCAGCAGCTTGCCCGGCGGAAATAATGAAAAACTGTTTTTT. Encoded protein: CASSLPGGNNEKLFF.

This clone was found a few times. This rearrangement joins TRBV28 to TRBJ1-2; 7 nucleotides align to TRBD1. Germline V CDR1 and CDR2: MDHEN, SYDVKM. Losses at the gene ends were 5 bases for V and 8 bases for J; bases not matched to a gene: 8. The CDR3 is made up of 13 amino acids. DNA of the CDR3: TGTGCCAGCAGTACCCCAGGGGGTGGGGGCTACACCTTC. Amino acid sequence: CASSTPGGGGYTF.

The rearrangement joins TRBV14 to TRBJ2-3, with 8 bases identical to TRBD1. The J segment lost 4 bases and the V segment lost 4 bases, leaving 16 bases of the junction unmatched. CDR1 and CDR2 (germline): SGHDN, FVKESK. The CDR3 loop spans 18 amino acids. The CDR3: CASSRRGGQGATSDTQYF. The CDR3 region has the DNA TGTGCCAGCAGCCGAAGAGGAGGGCAGGGGGCGACCTCAGATACGCAGTATTTT.

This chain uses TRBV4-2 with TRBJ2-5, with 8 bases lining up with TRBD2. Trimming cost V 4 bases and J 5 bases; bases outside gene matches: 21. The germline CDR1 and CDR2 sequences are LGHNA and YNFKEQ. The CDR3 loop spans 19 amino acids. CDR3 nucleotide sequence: TGTGCCAGCAGCCCAGGCGGGGGTGCGGGAGGAGGAAGGGGGGAGACCCAGTACTTC. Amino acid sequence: CASSPGGGAGGGRGETQYF.

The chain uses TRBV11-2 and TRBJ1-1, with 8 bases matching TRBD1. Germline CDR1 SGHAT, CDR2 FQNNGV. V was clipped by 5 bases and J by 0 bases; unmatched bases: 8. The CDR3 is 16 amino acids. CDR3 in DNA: TGTGCCAGCAGCCCCTGGACAGGGCCGGTGAACACTGAAGCTTTCTTT. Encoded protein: CASSPWTGPVNTEAFF.

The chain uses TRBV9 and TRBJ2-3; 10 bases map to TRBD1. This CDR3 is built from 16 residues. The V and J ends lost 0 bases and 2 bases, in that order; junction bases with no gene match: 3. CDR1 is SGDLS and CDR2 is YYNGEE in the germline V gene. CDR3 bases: TGTGCCAGCAGCGTAGGGGACAGGGGCTACACAGATACGCAGTATTTT. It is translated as CASSVGDRGYTDTQYF.

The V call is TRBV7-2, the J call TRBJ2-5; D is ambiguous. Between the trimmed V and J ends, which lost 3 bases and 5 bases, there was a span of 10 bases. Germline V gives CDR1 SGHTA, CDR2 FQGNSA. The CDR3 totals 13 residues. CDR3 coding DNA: TGTGCCAGCAGCTTCGTCTATCGGGAGACCCAGTACTTC. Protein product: CASSFVYRETQYF.

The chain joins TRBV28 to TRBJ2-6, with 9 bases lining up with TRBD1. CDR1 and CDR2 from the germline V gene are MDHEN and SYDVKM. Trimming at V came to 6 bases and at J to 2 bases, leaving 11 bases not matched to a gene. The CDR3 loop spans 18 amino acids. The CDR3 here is CASRVGTGSFPGANVLTF. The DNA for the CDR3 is TGTGCCAGCAGGGTTGGGACAGGGAGTTTCCCTGGGGCCAACGTCCTGACTTTC. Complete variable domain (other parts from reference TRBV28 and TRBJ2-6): DVKVTQSSRYLVKRTGEKVFLECVQDMDHENMFWYRQDPGLGLRLIYFSYDVKMKEKGDIPEGYSVSREKKERFSLILESASTNQTSMYLCASRVGTGSFPGANVLTFGAGSRLTVL.

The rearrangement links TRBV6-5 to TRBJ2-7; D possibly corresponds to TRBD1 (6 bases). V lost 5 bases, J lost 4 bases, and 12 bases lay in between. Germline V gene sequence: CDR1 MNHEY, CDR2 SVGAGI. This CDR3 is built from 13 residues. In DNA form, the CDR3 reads TGTGCCAGCAGTGTGACAGGCCTTTACGAGCAGTACGTC. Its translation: CASSVTGLYEQYV.

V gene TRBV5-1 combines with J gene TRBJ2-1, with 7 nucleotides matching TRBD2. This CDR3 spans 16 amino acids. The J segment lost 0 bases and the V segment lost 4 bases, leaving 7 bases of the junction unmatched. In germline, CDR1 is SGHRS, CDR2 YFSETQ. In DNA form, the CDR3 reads TGCGCCAGCAGCCCTGGGAGGGTGAACTCCTACAATGAGCAGTTCTTC. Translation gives CASSPGRVNSYNEQFF. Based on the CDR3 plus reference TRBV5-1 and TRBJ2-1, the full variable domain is KAGVTQTPRYLIKTRGQQVTLSCSPISGHRSVSWYQQTPGQGLQFLFEYFSETQRNKGNFPGRFSGRQFSNSRSEMNVSTLELGDSALYLCASSPGRVNSYNEQFFGPGTRLTVL.

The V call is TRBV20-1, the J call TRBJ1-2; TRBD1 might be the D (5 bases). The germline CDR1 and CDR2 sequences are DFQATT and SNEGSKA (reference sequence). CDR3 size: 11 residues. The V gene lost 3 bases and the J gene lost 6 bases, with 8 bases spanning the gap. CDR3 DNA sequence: TGCAGTGCTAGGGGGGGGAATGGCTACACCTTC. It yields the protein CSARGGNGYTF.

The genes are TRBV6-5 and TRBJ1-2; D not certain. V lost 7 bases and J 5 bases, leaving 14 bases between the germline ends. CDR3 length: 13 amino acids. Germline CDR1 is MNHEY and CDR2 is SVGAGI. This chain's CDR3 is CASTSGGWYGYTF. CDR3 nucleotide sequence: TGTGCCAGCACTTCTGGAGGGTGGTATGGCTACACCTTC.